The rows below give T cell receptor beta chains drawn from one sample of a study of cytomegalovirus exposure and HLA in healthy donors. TCRdb keeps only in-frame clones here, not all; method: immunoSEQ multiplex PCR. In the table there are approximately 140,000 clones, 81% of which are singletons. The sequenced sample was PBMCs. These receptors were collected from a woman in her 40s in good health and CMV-seropositive. The CDR3 runs from the conserved cysteine through the conserved F or W. The order of the fields is V gene, clone size, CDR3 length, J gene, D gene, CDR3 DNA, CDR3 protein. D genes are given only for firm matches. Clone size, where shown, is once, few, many, or a class for clones that have expanded.

TRBV4-1,once,17,TRBJ2-5,TRBD2,TGCGCCAGCAGCCAAGTTTTTACTAGCGGGGCCCAAGAGACCCAGTACTTC,CASSQVFTSGAQETQYF
TRBV7-9,few,12,TRBJ2-7,.,TGTGCCAGCAGCGGCCGTGACTACGAGCAGTACTTC,CASSGRDYEQYF
TRBV9,.,14,TRBJ1-1,.,TGTGCCAGCAGCGTATCCGGGAGGGGGACTGAAGCTTTCTTT,CASSVSGRGTEAFF
TRBV6-1,.,15,TRBJ1-6,TRBD1,TGTGCCAGCAGTCCCCCGGGACAGGGTAATTCACCCCTCCACTTT,CASSPPGQGNSPLHF
TRBV5-1,.,14,TRBJ1-1,.,TGCGCCAGCAGCTTAAGATCCAGGAACACTGAAGCTTTCTTT,CASSLRSRNTEAFF
TRBV28,.,16,TRBJ2-1,TRBD2,TGTGCCAGCATTTGGGATGGGCTAGCGGGTCTTAATGAGCAGTTCTTC,CASIWDGLAGLNEQFF
TRBV11-3,.,17,TRBJ2-1,.,TGTGCCAGCAGCTTGGGGCCCAAACGGGGACTCGGCAATGAGCAGTTCTTC,CASSLGPKRGLGNEQFF
TRBV5-1,few,12,TRBJ2-5,.,TGCGCCAGCAAGCAAAACCAAGAGACCCAGTACTTC,CASKQNQETQYF
TRBV5-4,once,15,TRBJ2-7,TRBD1,TGTGCCAGCAGTACCGGGACAGGGGTCACCTACGAGCAGTACTTC,CASSTGTGVTYEQYF
TRBV25-1,.,13,TRBJ1-2,TRBD1,TGTGCCAGCAGTGGACAGGGGGTCTATGGCTACACCTTC,CASSGQGVYGYTF
TRBV19,.,15,TRBJ2-2,TRBD2,TGTGCCAGTAGTAAAGCGGGAGGGAATACCGGGGAGCTGTTTTTT,CASSKAGGNTGELFF
TRBV6-6,.,14,TRBJ1-1,TRBD1,TGTGCCAGCAGTTCCCGGGACAGGGGACATAAAGCTTTCTTT,CASSSRDRGHKAFF
TRBV5-1,.,16,TRBJ1-6,.,TGCGCCAGCAGCTTGGCCGCAGGGCACAATAATTCACCCCTCCACTTT,CASSLAAGHNNSPLHF
TRBV25-1,.,17,TRBJ2-1,TRBD2,TGTGCCAGCGGAATGGGTAGCGGGGGGGCCTGGTACAATGAGCAGTTCTTC,CASGMGSGGAWYNEQFF
TRBV30,.,14,TRBJ2-2,.,TGTGCCTGGAGGCTGACTGCGAACACCGGGGAGCTGTTTTTT,CAWRLTANTGELFF
TRBV30,.,16,TRBJ2-5,.,TGTGCCTGGAGTGAGGGGTGGGAAATGGGGACAACGACCCAGTACTTC,CAWSEGWEMGTTTQYF
TRBV5-1,.,14,TRBJ2-3,.,TGCGCCAGCAGCTTCTCGGGGGAGTTGGATACGCAGTATTTT,CASSFSGELDTQYF
TRBV5-6,.,15,TRBJ2-5,.,TGTGCCAGCAGCCGGAGAGGGGGGGTTAGGGAGACCCAGTACTTC,CASSRRGGVRETQYF
TRBV9,few,14,TRBJ2-3,.,TGTGCCAGCAGCGCATCGACAGGAGCAGATACGCAGTATTTT,CASSASTGADTQYF
TRBV7-9,.,15,TRBJ2-7,.,TGTGCCAGCAGCGCCCGGGGGGCTGGCGCCTACGAGCAGTACTTC,CASSARGAGAYEQYF